The clone carrying this T cell receptor beta chain was found many times. The sample originates from a study of blood T cell repertoires in COVID-19. Recruits, aged about 18 to 95 years, lived in under 25 US areas. Per the germline V gene, CDR1 is MNHEY and CDR2 is SMNVEV (reference sequence). With 4 bases removed from V and 2 bases from J, the gap between germline ends came to 7 bases. The CDR3 loop spans 13 amino acids. Clones were sequenced by immunoSEQ multiplex PCR, and TCRdb holds only the in-frame ones, with some missing. The data show about 440,000 clones, roughly 87% seen once. The sequencing sample was made of PBMCs or T cells enriched from blood (not recorded which). The receptor's source is a man aged 18 to 35 who had recovered from COVID-19. The V gene is TRBV27, the J gene TRBJ2-3; D remains ambiguous. The CDR3 here is CASSYSPTDTQYF. The CDR3 DNA follows: TGTGCCAGCAGTTACTCACCCACAGATACGCAGTATTTT.